These T cell receptor beta chains were read from a single sample in a study of shared clonotypes between healthy human individuals. Profiling relied on immunoSEQ multiplex PCR, and the TCRdb table lists in-frame clones only, not all of them. The data contain about 2.4 million clones, just over 90% of them singletons. The source material was naive CD4+ T cells sorted from blood. The receptors were sampled from a man aged 18 to 29 in good health. Each CDR3 is given with its conserved first and last residue. The D gene is left open where the match is weak. Clone size is not always given. Where it is, it says once, few, many or a class for expanded clones.

j_call: TRBJ1-2
clone_size: .
v_call: TRBV19
d_call: .
cdr3_aa: CASSIGSVGTYRYTF
cdr3_nt: TGTGCCAGTAGTATAGGATCGGTGGGGACCTATCGCTACACCTTC

j_call: TRBJ1-4
clone_size: .
v_call: TRBV5-1
d_call: .
cdr3_aa: CASSLATGSNEKLFF
cdr3_nt: TGCGCCAGCAGCTTGGCCACGGGTTCTAATGAAAAACTGTTTTTT

j_call: TRBJ2-5
clone_size: .
v_call: TRBV7-2
d_call: .
cdr3_aa: CASSYDARTQYF
cdr3_nt: TGTGCCAGCAGCTACGACGCAAGGACCCAGTACTTC

j_call: TRBJ2-2
clone_size: .
v_call: TRBV6-5
d_call: TRBD1
cdr3_aa: CASSRQGPSGELFF
cdr3_nt: TGTGCCAGCAGCCGACAGGGCCCGTCCGGGGAGCTGTTTTTT

j_call: TRBJ2-5
clone_size: .
v_call: TRBV4-1
d_call: .
cdr3_aa: CASSQGGGKGTLETQYF
cdr3_nt: TGCGCCAGCAGCCAAGGGGGTGGTAAAGGGACCTTAGAGACCCAGTACTTC

j_call: TRBJ2-7
clone_size: .
v_call: TRBV4-1
d_call: TRBD1
cdr3_aa: CASSRATGSYEQYF
cdr3_nt: TGCGCCAGCAGCCGAGCGACAGGGAGCTACGAGCAGTACTTC

j_call: TRBJ2-7
clone_size: .
v_call: TRBV6-1
d_call: TRBD1
cdr3_aa: CASTQDRLSSYEQYF
cdr3_nt: TGTGCCAGCACCCAGGACAGGCTCTCCTCCTACGAGCAGTACTTC

j_call: TRBJ1-1
clone_size: .
v_call: TRBV2
d_call: .
cdr3_aa: CASTRGPNTEAFF
cdr3_nt: TGTGCCAGCACCCGGGGACCGAACACTGAAGCTTTCTTT

j_call: TRBJ2-7
clone_size: .
v_call: TRBV6-6
d_call: .
cdr3_aa: CASSFFGPEQPEQYF
cdr3_nt: TGTGCCAGCAGTTTTTTTGGTCCAGAGCAGCCCGAGCAGTACTTC

j_call: TRBJ2-7
clone_size: .
v_call: TRBV7-2
d_call: TRBD2
cdr3_aa: CASSLTGTSVVEQYF
cdr3_nt: TGTGCCAGCAGTCTGACCGGGACTAGCGTTGTCGAGCAGTACTTC

j_call: TRBJ1-1
clone_size: few
v_call: TRBV7-6
d_call: .
cdr3_aa: CASGRRDTIF
cdr3_nt: TGTGCCAGCGGGAGACGGGACACCATATTT

j_call: TRBJ1-2
clone_size: .
v_call: TRBV25-1
d_call: TRBD1
cdr3_aa: CASSPGTGDGYTF
cdr3_nt: TGTGCCAGCAGTCCCGGGACAGGGGATGGCTACACCTTC

j_call: TRBJ2-7
clone_size: .
v_call: TRBV6-1
d_call: TRBD1
cdr3_aa: CASSVGTGSHEQYF
cdr3_nt: TGTGCCAGCAGTGTTGGGACAGGGTCTCACGAGCAGTACTTC

j_call: TRBJ2-7
clone_size: .
v_call: TRBV6-5
d_call: .
cdr3_aa: CASSYGTTSYEQYF
cdr3_nt: TGTGCCAGCAGTTACGGGACAACCTCCTACGAGCAGTACTTC

j_call: TRBJ2-3
clone_size: .
v_call: TRBV7-9
d_call: .
cdr3_aa: CASSLAGTTLDTQYF
cdr3_nt: TGTGCCAGCAGCTTAGCCGGGACCACTTTGGATACGCAGTATTTT

j_call: TRBJ1-2
clone_size: .
v_call: TRBV5-1
d_call: TRBD1
cdr3_aa: CASSSGTGGVSYGYTF
cdr3_nt: TGCGCCAGCAGTTCCGGGACAGGGGGCGTCAGCTATGGCTACACCTTC

j_call: TRBJ2-7
clone_size: .
v_call: TRBV21-1
d_call: .
cdr3_aa: CASSRTGEQYF
cdr3_nt: TGTGCCAGCAGCAGGACAGGCGAGCAGTACTTC

j_call: TRBJ2-4
clone_size: .
v_call: TRBV15
d_call: TRBD1
cdr3_aa: CATSRAGQGLSDIQYF
cdr3_nt: TGTGCCACCAGCAGAGCCGGACAGGGACTCTCAGACATTCAGTACTTC

j_call: TRBJ1-1
clone_size: .
v_call: TRBV27
d_call: TRBD1
cdr3_aa: CASSWTGTNTEAFF
cdr3_nt: TGTGCCAGCAGTTGGACAGGGACGAACACTGAAGCTTTCTTT

j_call: TRBJ2-7
clone_size: .
v_call: TRBV6-5
d_call: TRBD1
cdr3_aa: CASSWDRASYEQYF
cdr3_nt: TGTGCCAGCAGTTGGGACAGGGCCTCCTACGAGCAGTACTTC

j_call: TRBJ2-3
clone_size: .
v_call: TRBV5-1
d_call: .
cdr3_aa: CASSAPSDTQYF
cdr3_nt: TGCGCCAGCAGCGCACCCTCGGATACGCAGTATTTT

j_call: TRBJ2-1
clone_size: .
v_call: TRBV7-9
d_call: TRBD2
cdr3_aa: CASSLALFPFGGKNNEQFF
cdr3_nt: TGTGCCAGCAGCTTAGCGCTTTTCCCCTTCGGGGGGAAAAACAATGAGCAGTTCTTC

j_call: TRBJ2-1
clone_size: .
v_call: TRBV7-2
d_call: TRBD1
cdr3_aa: CASSRRGQGYNEQFF
cdr3_nt: TGTGCCAGCAGCAGACGGGGACAGGGGTACAATGAGCAGTTCTTC

j_call: TRBJ2-2
clone_size: .
v_call: TRBV5-1
d_call: .
cdr3_aa: CASSLGGREAGELFF
cdr3_nt: TGCGCCAGCAGCTTGGGGGGGCGCGAGGCCGGGGAGCTGTTTTTT

j_call: TRBJ1-6
clone_size: .
v_call: TRBV29-1
d_call: .
cdr3_aa: CSVRDGYNSPLHF
cdr3_nt: TGCAGCGTCCGGGACGGGTATAATTCACCCCTCCACTTT

j_call: TRBJ1-4
clone_size: once
v_call: TRBV27
d_call: .
cdr3_aa: CASSLSRGEKLFF
cdr3_nt: TGTGCCAGCAGTTTAAGCAGGGGTGAAAAACTGTTTTTT

j_call: TRBJ2-5
clone_size: .
v_call: TRBV6-1
d_call: .
cdr3_aa: CATTLGGTVGETQYF
cdr3_nt: TGTGCCACCACATTAGGGGGGACAGTTGGAGAGACCCAGTACTTC

j_call: TRBJ1-1
clone_size: .
v_call: TRBV2
d_call: .
cdr3_aa: CASSEAEGEAFF
cdr3_nt: TGTGCCAGCAGTGAAGCGGAGGGGGAAGCTTTCTTT

j_call: TRBJ2-7
clone_size: once
v_call: TRBV11-2
d_call: TRBD1
cdr3_aa: CASSVDRLSYEQYF
cdr3_nt: TGTGCCAGCAGCGTGGACAGGCTCTCCTACGAGCAGTACTTC

j_call: TRBJ2-2
clone_size: .
v_call: TRBV5-1
d_call: TRBD1
cdr3_aa: CASTLGQGAIAGELFF
cdr3_nt: TGCGCCAGCACCCTGGGACAGGGGGCTATCGCCGGGGAGCTGTTTTTT

j_call: TRBJ1-2
clone_size: once
v_call: TRBV6-5
d_call: .
cdr3_aa: CASSYSGSAYGYTF
cdr3_nt: TGTGCCAGCAGTTACTCCGGCAGCGCCTATGGCTACACCTTC

j_call: TRBJ2-3
clone_size: .
v_call: TRBV7-3
d_call: TRBD2
cdr3_aa: CASSFWQRGGQGTDTQYF
cdr3_nt: TGTGCCAGCAGCTTCTGGCAGCGGGGGGGCCAAGGCACAGATACGCAGTATTTT